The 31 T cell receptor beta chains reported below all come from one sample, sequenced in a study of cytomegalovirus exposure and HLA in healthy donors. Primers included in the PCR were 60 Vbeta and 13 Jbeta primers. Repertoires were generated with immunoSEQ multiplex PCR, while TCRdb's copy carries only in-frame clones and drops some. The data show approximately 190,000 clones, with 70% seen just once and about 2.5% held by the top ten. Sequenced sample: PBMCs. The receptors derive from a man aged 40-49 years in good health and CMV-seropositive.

This CDR3 reads CASSLGQNEKLFF. The CDR3 DNA reads TGTGCCAGCAGCTTGGGACAGAATGAAAAACTGTTTTTT. J is TRBJ1-4 and V is TRBV5-4; maybe TRBD1 (5 bases). CDR3 length equals 13 residues. CDR1 and CDR2 from the germline V gene are SGHNT and YYREEE (reference sequence). Between the trimmed V and J ends, which lost 0 bases and 5 bases, there was a span of 5 bases.

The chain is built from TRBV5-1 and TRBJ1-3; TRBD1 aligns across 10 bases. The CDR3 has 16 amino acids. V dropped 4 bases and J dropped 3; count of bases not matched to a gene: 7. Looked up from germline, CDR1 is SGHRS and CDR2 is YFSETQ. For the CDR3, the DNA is TGCGCCAGCAGCCCTCAGACAGGGGGCAGTGGAAACACCATATATTTT. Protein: CASSPQTGGSGNTIYF.

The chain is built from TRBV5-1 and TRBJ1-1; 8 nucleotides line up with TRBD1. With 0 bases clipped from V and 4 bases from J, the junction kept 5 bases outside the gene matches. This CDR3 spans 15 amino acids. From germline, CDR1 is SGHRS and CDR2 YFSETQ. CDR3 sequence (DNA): TGCGCCAGCAGCTTGGGACAGGGGAGTCGCACTGAAGCTTTCTTT. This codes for CASSLGQGSRTEAFF.

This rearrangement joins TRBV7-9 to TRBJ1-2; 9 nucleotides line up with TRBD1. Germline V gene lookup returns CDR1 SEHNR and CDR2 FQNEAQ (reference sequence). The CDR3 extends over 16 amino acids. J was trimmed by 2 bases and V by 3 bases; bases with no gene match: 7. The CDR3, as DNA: TGTGCCAGCAGCTTCCCGGGACAGGGTTTGAACTATGGCTACACCTTC. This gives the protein CASSFPGQGLNYGYTF.

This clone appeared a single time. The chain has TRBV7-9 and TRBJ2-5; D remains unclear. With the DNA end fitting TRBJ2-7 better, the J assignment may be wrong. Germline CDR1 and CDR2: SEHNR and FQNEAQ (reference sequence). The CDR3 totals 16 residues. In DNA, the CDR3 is TGTGCCAGCAGCTCCCCCGACTCCCCCAGCTCCTACGAGCAGTACTTC. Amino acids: CASSSPDSPSSYEQYF.

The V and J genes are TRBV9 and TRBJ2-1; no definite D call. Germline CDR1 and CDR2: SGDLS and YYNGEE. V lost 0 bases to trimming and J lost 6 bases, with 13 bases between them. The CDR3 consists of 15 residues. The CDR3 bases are TGTGCCAGCAGCGTAGCTGGAGATTCCGTCAATGAGCAGTTCTTC. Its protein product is CASSVAGDSVNEQFF.

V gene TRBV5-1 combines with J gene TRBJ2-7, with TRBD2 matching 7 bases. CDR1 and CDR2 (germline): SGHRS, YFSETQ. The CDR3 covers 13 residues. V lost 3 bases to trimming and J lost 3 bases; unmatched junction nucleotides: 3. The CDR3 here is CASSSGDYYEQYF. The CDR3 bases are TGCGCCAGCAGCTCCGGGGACTACTACGAGCAGTACTTC.

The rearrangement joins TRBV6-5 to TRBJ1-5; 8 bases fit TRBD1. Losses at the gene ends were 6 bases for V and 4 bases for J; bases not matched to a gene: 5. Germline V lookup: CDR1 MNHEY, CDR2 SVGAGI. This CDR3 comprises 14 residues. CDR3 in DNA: TGTGCCAGCAGCTTGGACAGGGCAAATCAGCCCCAGCATTTT. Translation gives CASSLDRANQPQHF.

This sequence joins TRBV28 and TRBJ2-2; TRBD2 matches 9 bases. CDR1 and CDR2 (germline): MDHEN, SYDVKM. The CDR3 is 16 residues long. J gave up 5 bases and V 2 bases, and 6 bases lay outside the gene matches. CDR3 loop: CASSLERGAGTGELFF. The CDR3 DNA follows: TGTGCCAGCAGTTTAGAGCGGGGGGCGGGGACCGGGGAGCTGTTTTTT.

This chain's CDR3 is CASEGPGDNTGELFF. The CDR3 coding sequence is TGTGCCAGCGAGGGGCCAGGGGATAACACCGGGGAGCTGTTTTTT. This chain links TRBV2 with TRBJ2-2; D might be TRBD1 (6 bases). V lost 8 bases, J lost 2 bases, and 15 bases lay in between. This CDR3 contains 15 residues. Germline V gene sequence: CDR1 SNHLY, CDR2 FYNNEI.

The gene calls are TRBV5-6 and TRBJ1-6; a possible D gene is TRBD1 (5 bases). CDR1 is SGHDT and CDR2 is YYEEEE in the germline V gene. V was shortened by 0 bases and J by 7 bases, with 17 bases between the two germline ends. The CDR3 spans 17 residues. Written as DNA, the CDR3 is TGTGCCAGCAGCTTGGCCCGGTCGGCAGGGTGGAATTCACCCCTCCACTTT. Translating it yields CASSLARSAGWNSPLHF.

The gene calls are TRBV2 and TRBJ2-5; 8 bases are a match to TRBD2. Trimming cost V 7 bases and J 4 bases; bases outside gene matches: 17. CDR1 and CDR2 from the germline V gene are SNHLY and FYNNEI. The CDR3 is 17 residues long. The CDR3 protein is CASKSSGGRGEGETQYF. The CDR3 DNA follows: TGTGCCAGCAAGTCCAGCGGGGGACGCGGGGAGGGAGAGACCCAGTACTTC.

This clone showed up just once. CDR3 DNA: TGTGCCAGTAGCCCGGGACAAGCCTACGAGCAGTACTTC. Its protein product is CASSPGQAYEQYF. This chain joins TRBV19 and TRBJ2-7, with D perhaps TRBD1 (6 bases). The germline V gene encodes CDR1 LNHDA and CDR2 SQIVND (reference sequence). The CDR3 runs to 13 residues. V was trimmed by 6 bases and J by 2 bases, leaving 11 bases between them. The full variable domain, completed using reference TRBV19 and TRBJ2-7, is DGGITQSPKYLFRKEGQNVTLSCEQNLNHDAMYWYRQDPGQGLRLIYYSQIVNDFQKGDIAEGYSVSREKKESFPLTVTSAQKNPTAFYLCASSPGQAYEQYFGPGTRLTVT.

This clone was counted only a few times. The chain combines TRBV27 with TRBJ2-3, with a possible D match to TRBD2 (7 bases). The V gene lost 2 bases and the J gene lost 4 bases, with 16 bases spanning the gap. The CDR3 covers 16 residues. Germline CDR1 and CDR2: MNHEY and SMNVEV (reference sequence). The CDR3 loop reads CASSLAGAPGADTQYF. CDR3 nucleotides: TGTGCCAGCAGTTTAGCGGGGGCCCCGGGCGCAGATACGCAGTATTTT.

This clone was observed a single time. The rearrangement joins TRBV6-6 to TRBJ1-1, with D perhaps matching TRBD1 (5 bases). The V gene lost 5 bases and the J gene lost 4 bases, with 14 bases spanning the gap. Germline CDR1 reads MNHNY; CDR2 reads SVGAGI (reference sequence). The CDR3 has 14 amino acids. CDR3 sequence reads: CASSTSNQGTEAFF. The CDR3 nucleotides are TGTGCCAGCAGTACGTCTAATCAGGGCACTGAAGCTTTCTTT.

The CDR3 reads CASSWSGQLNEKLFF. Here the CDR3 DNA reads TGTGCCAGCAGCTGGTCGGGACAGTTAAATGAAAAACTGTTTTTT. The chain combines TRBV7-2 with TRBJ1-4; 7 bases are shared with TRBD1. CDR1 SGHTA and CDR2 FQGNSA come from the germline V gene. V lost 4 bases, J lost 5 bases, and 7 bases stayed unmatched. CDR3 size: 15 residues.

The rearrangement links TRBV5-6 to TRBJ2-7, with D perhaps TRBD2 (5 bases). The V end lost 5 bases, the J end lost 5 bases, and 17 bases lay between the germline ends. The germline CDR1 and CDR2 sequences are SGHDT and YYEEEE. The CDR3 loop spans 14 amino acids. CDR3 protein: CASSFLRASNEQYF. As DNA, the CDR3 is TGTGCCAGCAGTTTTCTCCGTGCTAGCAACGAGCAGTACTTC. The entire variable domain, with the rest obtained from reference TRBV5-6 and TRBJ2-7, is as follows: DAGVTQSPTHLIKTRGQQVTLRCSPKSGHDTVSWYQQALGQGPQFIFQYYEEEERQRGNFPDRFSGHQFPNYSSELNVNALLLGDSALYLCASSFLRASNEQYFGPGTRLTVT.

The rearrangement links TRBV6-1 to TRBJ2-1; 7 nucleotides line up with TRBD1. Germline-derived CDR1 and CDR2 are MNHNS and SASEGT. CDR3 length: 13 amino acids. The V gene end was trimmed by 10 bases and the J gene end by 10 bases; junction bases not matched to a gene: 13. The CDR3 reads CATPKTTGNEQFF. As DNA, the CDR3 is TGTGCCACCCCGAAGACGACAGGGAACGAGCAGTTCTTC.

The CDR3 coding sequence is TGTGCCAGCAGCTCCGGAGGGCGGGATGGCTACACCTTC. It encodes CASSSGGRDGYTF. J is TRBJ1-2 and V is TRBV5-6; D is ambiguous. V shed 3 bases and J shed 6 bases, with 12 bases lying between them. CDR3 length: 13 residues. Germline V gene sequence: CDR1 SGHDT, CDR2 YYEEEE.

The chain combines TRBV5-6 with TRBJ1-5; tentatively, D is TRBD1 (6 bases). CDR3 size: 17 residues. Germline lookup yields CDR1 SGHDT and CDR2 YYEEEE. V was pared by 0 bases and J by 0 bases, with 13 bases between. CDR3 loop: CASSLVGAGDSNQPQHF. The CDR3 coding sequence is TGTGCCAGCAGCTTGGTGGGGGCAGGGGATAGCAATCAGCCCCAGCATTTT.

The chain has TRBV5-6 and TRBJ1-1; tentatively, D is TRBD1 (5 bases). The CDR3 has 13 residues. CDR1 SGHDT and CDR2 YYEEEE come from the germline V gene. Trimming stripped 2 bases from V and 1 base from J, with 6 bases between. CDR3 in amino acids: CASSFGQNTEAFF. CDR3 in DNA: TGTGCCAGCAGCTTCGGACAGAACACTGAAGCTTTCTTT.

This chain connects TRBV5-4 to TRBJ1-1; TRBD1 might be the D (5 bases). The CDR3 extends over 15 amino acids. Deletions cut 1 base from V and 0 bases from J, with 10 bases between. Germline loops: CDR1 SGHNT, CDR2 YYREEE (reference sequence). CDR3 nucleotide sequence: TGTGCCAGCAGCTTGTTTGCAGGGATGAACACTGAAGCTTTCTTT. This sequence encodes CASSLFAGMNTEAFF.

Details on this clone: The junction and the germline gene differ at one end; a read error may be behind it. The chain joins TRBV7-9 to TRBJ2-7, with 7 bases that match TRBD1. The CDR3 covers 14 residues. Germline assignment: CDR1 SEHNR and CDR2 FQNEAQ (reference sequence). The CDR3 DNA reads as TGTTCCAGCAGAATGAGAACAGGGGCTGACGAGCAGTACTTC. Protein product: CSSRMRTGADEQYF.

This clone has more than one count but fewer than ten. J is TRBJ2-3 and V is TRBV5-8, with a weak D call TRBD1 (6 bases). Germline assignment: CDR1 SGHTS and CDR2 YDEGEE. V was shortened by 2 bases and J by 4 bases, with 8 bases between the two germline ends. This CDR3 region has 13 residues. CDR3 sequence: CASSFRGADTQYF. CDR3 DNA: TGTGCCAGCAGCTTCAGGGGCGCAGATACGCAGTATTTT.

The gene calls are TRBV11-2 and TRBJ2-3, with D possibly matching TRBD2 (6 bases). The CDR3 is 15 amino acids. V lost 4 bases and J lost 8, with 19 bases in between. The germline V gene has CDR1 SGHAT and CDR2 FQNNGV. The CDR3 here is CASSSSRPHGGTQYF. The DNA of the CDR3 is TGTGCCAGCAGCTCAAGCCGGCCTCACGGGGGTACGCAGTATTTT. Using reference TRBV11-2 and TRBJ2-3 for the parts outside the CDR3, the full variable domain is EAGVAQSPRYKIIEKRQSVAFWCNPISGHATLYWYQQILGQGPKLLIQFQNNGVVDDSQLPKDRFSAERLKGVDSTLKIQPAKLEDSAVYLCASSSSRPHGGTQYFGPGTRLTVL.

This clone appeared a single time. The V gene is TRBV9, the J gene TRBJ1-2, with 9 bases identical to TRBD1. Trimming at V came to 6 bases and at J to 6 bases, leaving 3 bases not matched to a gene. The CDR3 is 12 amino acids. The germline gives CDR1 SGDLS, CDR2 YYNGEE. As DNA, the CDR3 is TGTGCCAGCACTCGACAGGGGGATGGCTACACCTTC. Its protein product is CASTRQGDGYTF.

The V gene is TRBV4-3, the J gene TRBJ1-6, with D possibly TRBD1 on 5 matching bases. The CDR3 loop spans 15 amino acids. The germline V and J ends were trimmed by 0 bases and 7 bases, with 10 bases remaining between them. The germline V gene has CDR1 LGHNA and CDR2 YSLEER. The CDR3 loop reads CASSQDRGFNSPLHF. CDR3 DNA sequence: TGCGCCAGCAGCCAAGATCGGGGGTTCAATTCACCCCTCCACTTT.

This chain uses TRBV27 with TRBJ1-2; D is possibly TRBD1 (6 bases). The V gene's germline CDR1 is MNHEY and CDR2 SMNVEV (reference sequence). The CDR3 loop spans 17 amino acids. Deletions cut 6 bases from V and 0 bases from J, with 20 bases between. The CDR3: CASSRSGQREANYGYTF. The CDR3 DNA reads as TGTGCCAGCAGCCGATCTGGACAGCGGGAGGCTAACTATGGCTACACCTTC.

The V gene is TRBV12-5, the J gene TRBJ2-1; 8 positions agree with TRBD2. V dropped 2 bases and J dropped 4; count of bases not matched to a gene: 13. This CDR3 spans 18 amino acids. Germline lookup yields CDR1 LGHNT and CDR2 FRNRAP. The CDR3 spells CASGLFPLTSGPYNEQFF. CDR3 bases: TGTGCTAGTGGTTTGTTCCCACTCACTAGCGGCCCTTACAATGAGCAGTTCTTC. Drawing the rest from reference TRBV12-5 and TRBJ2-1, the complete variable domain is DARVTQTPRHKVTEMGQEVTMRCQPILGHNTVFWYRQTMMQGLELLAYFRNRAPLDDSGMPKDRFSAEMPDATLATLKIQPSEPRDSAVYFCASGLFPLTSGPYNEQFFGPGTRLTVL.

This CDR3 reads CSVVLDRGYTDTQYF. CDR3 coding DNA: TGCAGCGTTGTATTGGACAGGGGGTACACAGATACGCAGTATTTT. The genes are TRBV29-1 and TRBJ2-3, with 10 nucleotides matching TRBD1. V was pared by 4 bases and J by 2 bases, with 6 bases of the junction left unmatched. The CDR3 totals 15 residues. The germline V gene encodes CDR1 SQVTM and CDR2 ANQGSEA.

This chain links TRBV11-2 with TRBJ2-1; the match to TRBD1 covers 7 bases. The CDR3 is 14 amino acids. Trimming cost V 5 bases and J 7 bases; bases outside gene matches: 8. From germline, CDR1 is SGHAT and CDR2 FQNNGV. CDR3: CASSTRQGRNEQFF. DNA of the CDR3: TGTGCCAGCAGCACTCGACAGGGTAGGAATGAGCAGTTCTTC.